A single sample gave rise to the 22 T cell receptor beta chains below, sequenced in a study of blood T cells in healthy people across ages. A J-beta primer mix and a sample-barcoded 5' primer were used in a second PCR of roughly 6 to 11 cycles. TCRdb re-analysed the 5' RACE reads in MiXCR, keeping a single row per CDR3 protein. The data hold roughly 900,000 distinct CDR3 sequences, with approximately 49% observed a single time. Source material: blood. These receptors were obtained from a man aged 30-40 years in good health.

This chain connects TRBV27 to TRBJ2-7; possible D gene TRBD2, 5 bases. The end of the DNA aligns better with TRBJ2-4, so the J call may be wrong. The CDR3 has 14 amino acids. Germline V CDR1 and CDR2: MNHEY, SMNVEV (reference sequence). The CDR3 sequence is CASRQNGVGDIQYF. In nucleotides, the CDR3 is TGTGCCAGCAGGCAAAACGGGGTTGGGGACATTCAGTACTTC.

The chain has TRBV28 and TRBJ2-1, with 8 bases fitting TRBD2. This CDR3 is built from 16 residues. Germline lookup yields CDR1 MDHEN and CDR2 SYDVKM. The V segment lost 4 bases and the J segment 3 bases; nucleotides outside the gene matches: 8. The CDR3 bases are TGTGCCAGCAGTTCCACAAGCGGGGGAGTCTACAATGAGCAGTTCTTC. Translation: CASSSTSGGVYNEQFF.

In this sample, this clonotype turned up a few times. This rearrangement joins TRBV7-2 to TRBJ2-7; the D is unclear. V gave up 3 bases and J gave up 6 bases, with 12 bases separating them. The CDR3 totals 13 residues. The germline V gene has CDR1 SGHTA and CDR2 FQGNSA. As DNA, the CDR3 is TGTGCCAGCAGCTTCGGCCTTCCGATCGAGCAGTACTTC. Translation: CASSFGLPIEQYF.

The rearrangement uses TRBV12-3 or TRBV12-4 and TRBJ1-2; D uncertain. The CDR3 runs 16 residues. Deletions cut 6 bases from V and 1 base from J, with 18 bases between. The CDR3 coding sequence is TGTGCCAGCAGCCCTAAGGACCGGATTCTTAACTATGGCTACACCTTC. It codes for CASSPKDRILNYGYTF.

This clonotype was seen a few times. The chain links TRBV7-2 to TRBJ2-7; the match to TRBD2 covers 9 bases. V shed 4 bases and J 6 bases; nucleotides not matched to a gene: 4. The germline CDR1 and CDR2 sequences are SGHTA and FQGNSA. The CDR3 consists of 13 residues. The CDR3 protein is CASSSGLATEQYF. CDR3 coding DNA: TGTGCCAGCAGCTCGGGACTAGCAACCGAGCAGTACTTC. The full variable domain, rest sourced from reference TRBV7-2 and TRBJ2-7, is GAGVSQSPSNKVTEKGKDVELRCDPISGHTALYWYRQSLGQGLEFLIYFQGNSAPDKSGLPSDRFSAERTGGSVSTLTIQRTQQEDSAVYLCASSSGLATEQYFGPGTRLTVT.

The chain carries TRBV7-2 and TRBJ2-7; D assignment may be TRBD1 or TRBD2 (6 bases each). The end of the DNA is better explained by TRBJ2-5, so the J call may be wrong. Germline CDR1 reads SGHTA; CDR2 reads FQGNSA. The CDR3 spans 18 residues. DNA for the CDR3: TGTGCCAGCAGCTTAGTTGGGTCGGGGGCACTGCGGAGGGAGACCCAGTACTTC. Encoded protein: CASSLVGSGALRRETQYF.

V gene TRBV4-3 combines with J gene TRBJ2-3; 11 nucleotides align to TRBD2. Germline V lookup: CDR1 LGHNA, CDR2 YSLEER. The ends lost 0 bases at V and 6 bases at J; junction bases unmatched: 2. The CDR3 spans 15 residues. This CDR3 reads CASSQEASGRDTQYF. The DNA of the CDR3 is TGCGCCAGCAGCCAAGAAGCTAGCGGGAGGGATACGCAGTATTTT.

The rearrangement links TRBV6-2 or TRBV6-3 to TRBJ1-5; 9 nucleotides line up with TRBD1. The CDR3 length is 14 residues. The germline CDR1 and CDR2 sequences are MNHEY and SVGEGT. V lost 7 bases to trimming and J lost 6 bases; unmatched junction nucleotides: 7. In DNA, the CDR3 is TGTGCCAGCAACCCGACAGGGGGGAGTCAGCCCCAGCATTTT. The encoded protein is CASNPTGGSQPQHF.

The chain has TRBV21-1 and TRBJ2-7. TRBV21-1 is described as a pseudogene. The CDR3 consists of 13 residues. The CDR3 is CASIRNWTYEQYF. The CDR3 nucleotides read TGTGCCAGCATACGGAATTGGACCTACGAGCAGTACTTC.

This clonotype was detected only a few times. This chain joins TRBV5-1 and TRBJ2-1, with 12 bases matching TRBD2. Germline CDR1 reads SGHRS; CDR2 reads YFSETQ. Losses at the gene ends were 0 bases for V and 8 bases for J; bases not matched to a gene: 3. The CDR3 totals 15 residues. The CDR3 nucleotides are TGCGCCAGCAGCTTGGGGACTAGCGGGGCAGATGAGCAGTTCTTC. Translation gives CASSLGTSGADEQFF.

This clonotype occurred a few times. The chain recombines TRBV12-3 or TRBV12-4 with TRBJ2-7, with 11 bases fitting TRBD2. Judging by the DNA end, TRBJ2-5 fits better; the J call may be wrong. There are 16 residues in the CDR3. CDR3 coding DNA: TGTGCCAGCAGTTTAGTTGGTAGCGGGGGGGCACAGACCCAGTACTTC. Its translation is CASSLVGSGGAQTQYF.

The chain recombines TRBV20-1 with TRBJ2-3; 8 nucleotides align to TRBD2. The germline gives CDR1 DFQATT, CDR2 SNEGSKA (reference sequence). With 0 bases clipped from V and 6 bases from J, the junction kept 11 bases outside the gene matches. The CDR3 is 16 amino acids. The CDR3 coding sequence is TGCAGTGCTAGAGATACAGCGGGGGCCCGCAGCGATACGCAGTATTTT. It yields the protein CSARDTAGARSDTQYF.

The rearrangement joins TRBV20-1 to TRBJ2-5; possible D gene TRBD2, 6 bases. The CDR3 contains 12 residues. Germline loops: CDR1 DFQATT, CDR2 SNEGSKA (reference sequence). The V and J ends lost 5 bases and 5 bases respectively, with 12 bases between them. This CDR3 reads CSAGGDEETQYF. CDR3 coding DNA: TGCAGTGCTGGAGGGGATGAGGAGACCCAGTACTTC.

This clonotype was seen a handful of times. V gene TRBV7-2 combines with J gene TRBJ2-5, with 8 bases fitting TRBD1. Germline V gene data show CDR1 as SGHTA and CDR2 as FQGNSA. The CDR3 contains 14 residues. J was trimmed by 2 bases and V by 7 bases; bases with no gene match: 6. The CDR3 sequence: CASTPDRGQETQYF. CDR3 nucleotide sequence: TGTGCCAGCACCCCTGACAGGGGTCAAGAGACCCAGTACTTC.

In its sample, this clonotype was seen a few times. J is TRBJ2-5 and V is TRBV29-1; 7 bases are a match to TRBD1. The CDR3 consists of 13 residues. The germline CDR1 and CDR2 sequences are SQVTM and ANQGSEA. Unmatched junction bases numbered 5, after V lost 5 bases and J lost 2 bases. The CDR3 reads CSVTPGQQETQYF. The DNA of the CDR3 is TGCAGCGTTACCCCGGGACAGCAAGAGACCCAGTACTTC. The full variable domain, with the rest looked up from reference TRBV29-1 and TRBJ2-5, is SAVISQKPSRDICQRGTSLTIQCQVDSQVTMMFWYRQQPGQSLTLIATANQGSEATYESGFVIDKFPISRPNLTFSTLTVSNMSPEDSSIYLCSVTPGQQETQYFGPGTRLLVL.

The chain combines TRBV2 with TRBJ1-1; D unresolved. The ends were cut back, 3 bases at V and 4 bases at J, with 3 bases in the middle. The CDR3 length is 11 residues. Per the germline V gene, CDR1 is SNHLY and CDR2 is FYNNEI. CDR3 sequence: CASSEGTEAFF. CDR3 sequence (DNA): TGTGCCAGCAGTGAGGGCACTGAAGCTTTCTTT.

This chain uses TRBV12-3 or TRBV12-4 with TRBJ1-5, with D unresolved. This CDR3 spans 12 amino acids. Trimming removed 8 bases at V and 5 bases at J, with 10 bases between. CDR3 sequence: CASATIDQPQHF. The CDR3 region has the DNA TGTGCCAGCGCTACGATTGATCAGCCCCAGCATTTT.

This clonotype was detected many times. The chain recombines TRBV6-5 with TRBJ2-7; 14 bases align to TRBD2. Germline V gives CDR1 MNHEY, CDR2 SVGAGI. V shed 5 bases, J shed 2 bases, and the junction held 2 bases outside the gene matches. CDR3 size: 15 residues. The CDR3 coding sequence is TGTGCCAGCAGTCCGACTAGCGGGGGGGCCTACGAGCAGTACTTC. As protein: CASSPTSGGAYEQYF.

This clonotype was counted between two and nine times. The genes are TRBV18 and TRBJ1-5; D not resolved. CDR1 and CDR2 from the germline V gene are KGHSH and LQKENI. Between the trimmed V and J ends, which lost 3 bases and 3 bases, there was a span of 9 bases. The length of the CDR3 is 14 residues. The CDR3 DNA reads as TGTGCCAGCTCACCTCAGGCCTTCAATCAGCCCCAGCATTTT. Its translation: CASSPQAFNQPQHF.

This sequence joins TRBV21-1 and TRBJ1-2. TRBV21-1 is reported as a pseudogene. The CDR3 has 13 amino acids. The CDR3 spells CASSNDPLYGYTF. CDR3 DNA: TGTGCCAGCAGCAATGACCCTCTCTATGGCTACACCTTC.

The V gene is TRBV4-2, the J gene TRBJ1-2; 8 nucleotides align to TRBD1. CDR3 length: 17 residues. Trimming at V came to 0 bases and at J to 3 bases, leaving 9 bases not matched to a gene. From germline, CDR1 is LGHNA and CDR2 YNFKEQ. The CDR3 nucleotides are TGTGCCAGCAGCCAAGATTTGGACAGGGCGAAGGACTATGGCTACACCTTC. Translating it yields CASSQDLDRAKDYGYTF.

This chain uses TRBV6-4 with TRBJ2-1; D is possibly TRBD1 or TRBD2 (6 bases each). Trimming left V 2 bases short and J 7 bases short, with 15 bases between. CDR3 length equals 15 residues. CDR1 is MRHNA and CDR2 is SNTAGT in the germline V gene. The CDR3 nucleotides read TGTGCCAGCAGTGACGGAGGGGGGACTGGGAATGAGCAGTTCTTC. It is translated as CASSDGGGTGNEQFF.